This T cell receptor beta chain was documented in a study of monozygotic twins with inflammatory bowel disease. Points from the study as a whole: A reduction in TCRbeta diversity (inverse Simpson) was seen in IBD patients relative to healthy co-twins.

Following a re-call of the 5' RACE reads, TCRdb has one entry per CDR3 protein and lacks DNA. The ten most abundant clones cover less than 6.5% of a sample with under 350,000 distinct CDR3 sequences. On this clonotype: The antigen remains unidentified.

Specimen: blood. The sequence derives from a human donor with ulcerative colitis or Crohn's disease, or a healthy co-twin of an affected twin (not recorded which).

CDR3 in amino acids: CASSHRDYEQYF. The chain joins TRBV7-8 to TRBJ2-7; TCRdb selects TRBD1, and the lack of DNA leaves this call unchecked. This CDR3 spans 12 amino acids. Germline values: CDR1 SGHVS, CDR2 FQNEAQ. Full variable domain (remainder filled in from reference TRBV7-8 and TRBJ2-7): GAGVSQSPRYKVAKRGQDVALRCDPISGHVSLFWYQQALGQGPEFLTYFQNEAQLDKSGLPSDRFFAERPEGSVSTLKIQRTQQEDSAVYLCASSHRDYEQYFGPGTRLTVT.